The 17 T cell receptor beta chains listed next were all sequenced from one sample in a study of cytomegalovirus exposure and HLA in healthy donors. A multiplex PCR was run with 60 Vbeta primers and 13 Jbeta primers. Assay: immunoSEQ multiplex PCR; the TCRdb copy retains only in-frame clones and omits some. The sample shows fewer than 150,000 clones, around 81% of them seen only once. The source material was PBMCs. The receptors derive from a male donor in good health and CMV-seronegative.

This CDR3 reads CASSFPGQGRFHEQYF. The CDR3 bases are TGTGCCAGCAGCTTCCCGGGACAGGGGAGGTTCCACGAGCAGTACTTC. The chain couples TRBV11-2 to TRBJ2-7; 10 bases are a match to TRBD1. Germline CDR1 and CDR2: SGHAT and FQNNGV. Germline trimming cut 3 bases from V and 5 bases from J; bases unmatched to any gene: 10. The CDR3 consists of 16 residues.

The DNA of the CDR3 is TGTGCCAGCAGCCCATATAGGAACAGGGGGCTTTCGAACACTGAAGCTTTCTTT. This codes for CASSPYRNRGLSNTEAFF. This chain connects TRBV9 to TRBJ1-1, with 9 bases matching TRBD1. Per the germline V gene, CDR1 is SGDLS and CDR2 is YYNGEE. The CDR3 covers 18 residues. V gave up 4 bases and J gave up 1 base; unmatched junction bases: 14.

CDR3 bases: TGTGCCAGCAGACCCGGGGGGAGTCTCTATGGCTACACCTTC. Its translation: CASRPGGSLYGYTF. This chain links TRBV6-5 with TRBJ1-2; possibly TRBD1 for D (5 bases). Germline lookup yields CDR1 MNHEY and CDR2 SVGAGI. The CDR3 is made up of 14 amino acids. Trimming pared 6 bases from V and 4 bases from J, leaving 15 bases between.

This clone showed up just a few times. The V and J genes are TRBV7-3 and TRBJ2-7; a possible D gene is TRBD1 (5 bases). The CDR3 runs to 15 residues. Germline values: CDR1 SGHTA, CDR2 FQGTGA. With 2 bases removed from V and 3 bases from J, the gap between germline ends came to 14 bases. CDR3 in DNA: TGTGCCAGCAGCTTACTTCCAGGGTCAGTCTACGAGCAGTACTTC. Residues: CASSLLPGSVYEQYF.

About this clone itself: One end of the junction fails to match germline, which may point to a read error. The chain is built from TRBV7-7 and TRBJ2-1; TRBD1 might be the D (5 bases). The germline gives CDR1 SSHAT, CDR2 FNYEAQ (reference sequence). The CDR3 is made up of 15 amino acids. This CDR3 is CASSLGSTRVNEQFF. In DNA form, the CDR3 reads TGTGCTAGCAGCTTAGGATCCACCAGGGTGAATGAGCAGTTCTTC. The whole variable domain, remainder taken from reference TRBV7-7 and TRBJ2-1, is GAGVSQSPRYKVTKRGQDVTLRCDPISSHATLYWYQQALGQGPEFLTYFNYEAQPDKSGLPSDRFSAERPEGSISTLTIQRTEQRDSAMYRCASSLGSTRVNEQFFGPGTRLTVL.

V is TRBV6-1 and J is TRBJ1-4; TRBD1 matches 10 bases. The V gene's germline CDR1 is MNHNS and CDR2 SASEGT. The CDR3 has 14 residues. With V trimmed by 7 bases and J by 7 bases, 6 bases remained unmatched. The CDR3 sequence: CASKRDRGIEKLFF. The CDR3 nucleotides are TGTGCCAGCAAAAGGGACAGGGGCATTGAAAAACTGTTTTTT.

In its sample, this clone was seen a few times. The chain uses TRBV4-3 and TRBJ1-1, with D possibly being TRBD1 (5 bases). The CDR3 extends over 15 amino acids. Deletions cut 1 base from V and 5 bases from J, with 14 bases between. Germline loops: CDR1 LGHNA, CDR2 YSLEER. CDR3 nucleotides: TGCGCCAGCAGCCAAGGTGCCAGGGCTTTGACTGAAGCTTTCTTT. It is translated as CASSQGARALTEAFF.

The CDR3 sequence: CASSSGGIGYTF. The CDR3 DNA reads TGTGCCAGCAGTTCAGGGGGGATCGGCTACACCTTC. The chain employs TRBV6-5 and TRBJ1-2; 7 bases fit TRBD1. CDR3 size: 12 residues. Germline V lookup: CDR1 MNHEY, CDR2 SVGAGI. J was trimmed by 8 bases and V by 4 bases; bases with no gene match: 4.

This rearrangement joins TRBV7-2 to TRBJ2-5; tentatively, D is TRBD2 (7 bases). The CDR3 is made up of 15 amino acids. Germline V CDR1 and CDR2: SGHTA, FQGNSA. Trimming took off 5 bases at V and 5 bases at J, with 18 bases between the two ends. CDR3 residues: CASSETGMGGETQYF. CDR3 sequence (DNA): TGTGCCAGCAGCGAAACAGGGATGGGGGGGGAGACCCAGTACTTC.

Comment on this clone: The junction departs from the called germline gene at one end, perhaps through a read error. The rearrangement links TRBV6-1 to TRBJ1-5; 11 bases agree with TRBD1. The CDR3 is 17 residues long. Germline CDR1 MNHNS, CDR2 SASEGT. The CDR3 sequence: CASSDLWGQGVNQPQHF. The CDR3 DNA is TGCGCCAGCAGTGACCTATGGGGACAGGGGGTAAATCAGCCCCAGCATTTT.

The CDR3 here is CASSPRTGANYEQYF. The CDR3 DNA reads TGTGCCAGCAGTCCACGGACAGGGGCGAACTACGAGCAGTACTTC. The chain uses TRBV27 and TRBJ2-7, with 9 bases fitting TRBD1. The CDR3 covers 15 residues. The trim removed 5 bases at V and 3 bases at J, leaving 8 bases unmatched. The germline CDR1 and CDR2 sequences are MNHEY and SMNVEV (reference sequence).

The genes are TRBV19 and TRBJ1-1; TRBD1 aligns across 7 bases. Germline V CDR1 and CDR2: LNHDA, SQIVND (reference sequence). The V segment lost 3 bases and the J segment 4 bases; nucleotides outside the gene matches: 11. The CDR3 runs 16 residues. CDR3 nucleotide sequence: TGTGCCAGTAGTATGGGGACAGTCGCCGAGGGCACTGAAGCTTTCTTT. Its translation: CASSMGTVAEGTEAFF.

The chain combines TRBV5-1 with TRBJ2-7; 9 bases match TRBD2. The V gene's germline CDR1 is SGHRS and CDR2 YFSETQ. The CDR3 is 15 residues long. V was clipped by 0 bases and J by 6 bases; unmatched bases: 7. Here the CDR3 reads CASSLVGASGIEQYF. The CDR3 DNA follows: TGCGCCAGCAGCTTGGTCGGGGCTAGCGGGATCGAGCAGTACTTC.

The V call is TRBV19, the J call TRBJ2-7; 11 bases match TRBD2. The CDR3 is 15 amino acids. Germline assignment: CDR1 LNHDA and CDR2 SQIVND (reference sequence). Germline trimming cut 5 bases from V and 5 bases from J; bases unmatched to any gene: 8. CDR3 loop: CASSDPGLAANEQYF. The CDR3 nucleotides read TGTGCCAGTAGTGACCCGGGACTAGCGGCCAACGAGCAGTACTTC.

The rearrangement links TRBV9 to TRBJ1-2, with D perhaps matching TRBD1 (6 bases). This CDR3 spans 15 amino acids. The V and J ends lost 4 bases and 6 bases respectively, with 19 bases between them. Germline assignment: CDR1 SGDLS and CDR2 YYNGEE. The CDR3 loop is CASSPRGYRTDGYTF. The DNA of the CDR3 is TGTGCCAGCAGCCCTAGGGGGTATCGGACGGATGGCTACACCTTC.

The chain is built from TRBV7-3 and TRBJ1-1; tentatively, D is TRBD1 (6 bases). The CDR3 length is 14 residues. The V gene lost 6 bases and the J gene lost 4 bases, with 15 bases spanning the gap. The germline V gene encodes CDR1 SGHTA and CDR2 FQGTGA. This CDR3 is CASSSNRASTEAFF. In nucleotides, the CDR3 is TGTGCCAGCAGTTCCAACAGGGCTAGCACTGAAGCTTTCTTT. The full variable domain, rest sourced from reference TRBV7-3 and TRBJ1-1, is GAGVSQTPSNKVTEKGKYVELRCDPISGHTALYWYRQSLGQGPEFLIYFQGTGAADDSGLPNDRFFAVRPEGSVSTLKIQRTERGDSAVYLCASSSNRASTEAFFGQGTRLTVV.

In its sample, this clone was seen once. The J gene is TRBJ1-6, the V gene TRBV25-1, with D possibly TRBD1 on 6 matching bases. The germline CDR1 and CDR2 sequences are MGHDK and SYGVNS. Trimming pared 3 bases from V and 8 bases from J, leaving 20 bases between. The CDR3 is 17 amino acids. The CDR3 spells CASSDDPGHLLYSPLHF. CDR3 nucleotide sequence: TGTGCCAGCAGTGACGATCCGGGACACCTCCTTTATTCACCCCTCCACTTT.